The 8 T cell receptor beta chains in this list originate from one sample, sequenced in a study of T cell responses to AZD1222 COVID-19 vaccine. TCRdb's copy holds only in-frame clones and misses some; the assay was immunoSEQ multiplex PCR. Of 80,000 or so clones listed, about nine tenths are singletons. Material: peripheral blood, obtained on day 0 of AZD1222 vaccination. The receptors stem from an adult in good health.

V gene TRBV11-3 combines with J gene TRBJ1-2, with TRBD1 as a possible D gene (5 bases). Germline lookup yields CDR1 SGHNT and CDR2 YENEEA. The CDR3 covers 11 residues. Trimming cost V 6 bases and J 13 bases, with 15 bases left between them. The CDR3 loop is CASSLRGGPTF. In nucleotides, the CDR3 is TGTGCCAGCAGTCTCCGGGGCGGGCCCACCTTC.

In nucleotides, the CDR3 is TGCGCCAGCAGCACCGGTTCTGGAGCGAACACTGAAGCTTTCTTT. Residues: CASSTGSGANTEAFF. V gene TRBV5-1 combines with J gene TRBJ1-1; no firm D call. Trimming stripped 4 bases from V and 1 base from J, with 14 bases between. CDR1 is SGHRS, CDR2 YFSETQ, per germline. There are 15 residues in the CDR3.

Note on this clone: Because the CDR3's place on the DNA is in doubt, the DNA is left out and the CDR3 is given as listed by TCRdb. The V and J genes are TRBV19 and TRBJ2-7; no check of the table's D call, TRBD1, against the DNA was made. Germline-derived CDR1 and CDR2 are LNHDA and SQIVND (reference sequence). Including both end residues, the CDR3 is 14 amino acids long. This chain's CDR3 is CASTSDRDLHEQYF.

The chain carries TRBV5-6 and TRBJ1-2; weak D call: TRBD1 (5 bases). Trimming removed 5 bases at V and 5 bases at J, with 28 bases between. This CDR3 spans 18 amino acids. CDR1 is SGHDT, CDR2 YYEEEE, per germline. For the CDR3, the DNA is TGTGCCAGCAGTTGGGATCAGAGGGACCTGCTCGGGGTATATGGCTACACCTTC. It specifies CASSWDQRDLLGVYGYTF.

This chain links TRBV24-1 with TRBJ2-1; 10 bases are shared with TRBD2. There are 15 residues in the CDR3. The germline gives CDR1 KGHDR, CDR2 SFDVKD. Trimming cost V 3 bases and J 7 bases; bases outside gene matches: 5. CDR3 nucleotide sequence: TGTGCCACCAGTGATGTGGGTAGCGGGGGGAATGAGCAGTTCTTC. Amino acids: CATSDVGSGGNEQFF.

V is TRBV19 and J is TRBJ1-2, with D uncertain. The CDR3 extends over 11 amino acids. Trimming took off 5 bases at V and 8 bases at J, with 9 bases between the two ends. Germline V gives CDR1 LNHDA, CDR2 SQIVND (reference sequence). CDR3 DNA sequence: TGTGCCAGTAGTCTTCCGGCGGGCTACACCTTC. Protein product: CASSLPAGYTF.

The chain links TRBV5-1 to TRBJ1-5, with 9 bases fitting TRBD1. The CDR3 runs 13 residues. V trimming: 4 bases; J trimming: 8 bases; junction bases outside the gene matches: 4. Germline CDR1 SGHRS, CDR2 YFSETQ. This CDR3 is CASSGTGLEPQHF. In nucleotides, the CDR3 is TGCGCCAGCAGCGGGACAGGGTTAGAGCCCCAGCATTTT.

The CDR3 reads CASSRRSTGELFF. CDR3 coding DNA: TGTGCCAGCAGCCGGAGGAGCACCGGGGAGCTGTTTTTT. The rearrangement joins TRBV7-9 to TRBJ2-2; weak D call: TRBD2 (5 bases). The ends were cut back, 5 bases at V and 4 bases at J, with 8 bases in the middle. This CDR3 region has 13 residues. CDR1 is SEHNR, CDR2 FQNEAQ, per germline (reference sequence).